Each of the 10 T cell receptor beta chains below was sequenced from the same sample in a study of blood T cell repertoires in COVID-19. Clones were read by immunoSEQ multiplex PCR, and TCRdb kept only the in-frame ones, dropping some. The table has 80,000 to 100,000 clones, about nine tenths seen once. Material: peripheral blood. The receptors were gathered from a human donor with active COVID-19. The donor label of this sample is uncertain.

The chain recombines TRBV5-1 with TRBJ2-1; TRBD2 matches 8 bases. Germline V gene lookup returns CDR1 SGHRS and CDR2 YFSETQ. Trimming cost V 2 bases and J 6 bases; bases outside gene matches: 4. The CDR3 is 14 amino acids. The CDR3 DNA reads TGCGCCAGCAGCTTATGGAGCGGGGGCAATGAGCAGTTCTTC. Protein: CASSLWSGGNEQFF.

V usage is TRBV14 and J usage is TRBJ1-1; D ambiguous. The V end lost 3 bases, the J end lost 2 bases, and 10 bases lay between the germline ends. Germline V gene sequence: CDR1 SGHDN, CDR2 FVKESK. CDR3 length equals 14 residues. CDR3 sequence reads: CASSHILENTEAFF. For the CDR3, the DNA is TGTGCCAGCAGCCATATCTTAGAAAACACTGAAGCTTTCTTT.

J is TRBJ2-1 and V is TRBV16; D may be TRBD2 (6 bases). The CDR3 length is 16 residues. V was cut by 1 base and J by 5 bases, with 15 bases left in between. Germline-derived CDR1 and CDR2 are KGHSY and FQNENV. The CDR3 region has the DNA TGTGCCAGCAGCCAATTCGGCGGGAAAGGTCACAATGAGCAGTTCTTC. It translates to CASSQFGGKGHNEQFF. The full variable domain, rest sourced from reference TRBV16 and TRBJ2-1, is GEEVAQTPKHLVRGEGQKAKLYCAPIKGHSYVFWYQQVLKNEFKFLISFQNENVFDETGMPKERFSAKCLPNSPCSLEIQATKLEDSAVYFCASSQFGGKGHNEQFFGPGTRLTVL.

This clone has only one observation. V gene TRBV19 combines with J gene TRBJ2-1, with no clear D. The germline V and J ends were trimmed by 7 bases and 5 bases, with 18 bases remaining between them. Germline V gene sequence: CDR1 LNHDA, CDR2 SQIVND (reference sequence). The CDR3 has 15 amino acids. In DNA form, the CDR3 reads TGTGCCAGTACCAACCTGAGAAGAAATAACAATGAGCAGTTCTTC. It is translated as CASTNLRRNNNEQFF.

The chain joins TRBV3-1 (or the pseudogene TRBV3-2) to TRBJ1-6; maybe TRBD1 (6 bases). The CDR3 length is 13 residues. Trimming took 4 bases from V and 5 from J, leaving 6 bases between them. Per germline, CDR1 LGHDT and CDR2 YNNKEL (reference sequence). The CDR3 coding sequence is TGTGCCAGCAGCCGGACAGATAATTCACCCCTCCACTTT. This sequence encodes CASSRTDNSPLHF.

The genes are TRBV5-1 and TRBJ2-7; TRBD2 might be the D (5 bases). The germline V gene encodes CDR1 SGHRS and CDR2 YFSETQ. This CDR3 region has 14 residues. V was clipped by 2 bases and J by 3 bases, with 12 bases between them. CDR3 nucleotide sequence: TGCGCCAGCAGCTTTGGAAGCGGCTACTACGAGCAGTACTTC. Translated, it gives CASSFGSGYYEQYF.

The V and J genes are TRBV9 and TRBJ1-4, with TRBD1 identical over 7 bases. The germline CDR1 and CDR2 sequences are SGDLS and YYNGEE. The CDR3 spans 18 residues. V shed 3 bases, J shed 4 bases, and the junction held 15 bases outside the gene matches. CDR3 coding DNA: TGTGCCAGCAGCGGCCTCACAGGGGAGGTCGGTGGTAATGAAAAACTGTTTTTT. Encoded protein: CASSGLTGEVGGNEKLFF.

The chain joins TRBV7-8 to TRBJ1-2; maybe TRBD1 (6 bases). The CDR3 extends over 15 amino acids. Germline CDR1 SGHVS, CDR2 FQNEAQ. V shed 5 bases and J shed 4 bases, with 17 bases lying between them. In nucleotides, the CDR3 is TGTGCCAGCAGCCGCCGACAGGCCGCTGGCTATGGCTACACCTTC. It yields the protein CASSRRQAAGYGYTF.

This sequence joins TRBV9 and TRBJ1-6, with D maybe TRBD1 (6 bases). The V gene's germline CDR1 is SGDLS and CDR2 YYNGEE. With 4 bases removed from V and 8 bases from J, the gap between germline ends came to 13 bases. This CDR3 spans 14 amino acids. CDR3 nucleotide sequence: TGTGCCAGCAGCCAAGGACAGTCATATTCACCCCTCCACTTT. This translates into CASSQGQSYSPLHF.

This clone was counted once. The V call is TRBV6-5, the J call TRBJ2-2; 7 nucleotides line up with TRBD1. Germline V gene lookup returns CDR1 MNHEY and CDR2 SVGAGI. The CDR3 runs to 14 residues. Trimming cost V 2 bases and J 6 bases; bases outside gene matches: 3. The CDR3 nucleotides are TGTGCCAGCAGTTACGACAGGGCGGCCGGGGAGCTGTTTTTT. Protein: CASSYDRAAGELFF.